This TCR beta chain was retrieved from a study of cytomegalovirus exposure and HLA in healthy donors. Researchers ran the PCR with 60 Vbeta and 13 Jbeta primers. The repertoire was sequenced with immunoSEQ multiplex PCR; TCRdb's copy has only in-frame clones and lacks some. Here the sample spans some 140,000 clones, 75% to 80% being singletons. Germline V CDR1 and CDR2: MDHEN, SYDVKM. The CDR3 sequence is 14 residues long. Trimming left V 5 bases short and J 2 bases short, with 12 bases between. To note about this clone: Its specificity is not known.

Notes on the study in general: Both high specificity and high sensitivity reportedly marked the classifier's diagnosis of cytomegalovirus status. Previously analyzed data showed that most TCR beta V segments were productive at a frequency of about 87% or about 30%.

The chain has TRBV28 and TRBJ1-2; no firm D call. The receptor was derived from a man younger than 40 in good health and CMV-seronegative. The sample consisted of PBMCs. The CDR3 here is CASSTASGNYGYTF. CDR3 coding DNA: TGTGCCAGCAGTACGGCTTCAGGAAACTATGGCTACACCTTC.